This TCR beta chain was retrieved from a study of OX40 agonist ivuxolimab in advanced cancers. Some background on the complete study: Ivuxolimab was a fully human IgG2 agonistic monoclonal antibody targeting the costimulatory receptor OX40 (CD134). The dose-escalation cohort was 80% to 90% male with a mean age of approximately 60 years, ranging from about 20 to 85. Of the approximately 54 patients in dose escalation, about 20 had hepatocellular carcinoma, some 15 had melanoma, 9 had renal cell carcinoma and 9 had head and neck cancer. Intravenous ivuxolimab was administered to patients every 2 weeks at six dose levels: 0.01, 0.1, 0.3, 1.5, 3 and 10 mg/kg. Peripheral TCRbeta sequencing aimed to test whether ivuxolimab altered TCR sequence diversity and caused clonal T-cell expansion. The monotherapy dose-escalation portion (N of about 50 patients) of the phase I ivuxolimab trial is reported in the paper. Patients were allowed to have had prior anti-PD-1, anti-PD-L1 or anti-CTLA-4 therapy, and approximately 40% of the dose-escalation patients had been treated with checkpoint inhibitors. Partial responses occurred in three dose-escalation patients: two with cutaneous melanoma and one with hepatocellular carcinoma. General conclusions and limits of the study: The antigen specificity of the clonally expanded peripheral T cells was not determined. At doses from 0.1 to 3.0 mg/kg, clonal expansion was seen in both CD4+ and CD8+ blood T cells between baseline and week 6. After ivuxolimab, expanded clones were on average more numerous among CD8+ T cells than among CD4+ T cells. Low levels of normalized T-cell clonal expansion were also shown by some nonresponding patients. Partial responders in the 0.1-3.0 mg/kg groups had among the lowest normalized peripheral clonal expansion, especially among CD8+ T cells.

Worth noting for this clone: Its recognized antigen is unknown. Base qualities are not at hand, and no much larger clone is one base apart.

The trial excluded patients who had a history of autoimmune disease or were on systemic immunosuppression. Peripheral blood for TCR sequencing was collected from all dose cohorts at baseline, on cycle 4 day 1, and on cycle 7 day 1. Samples came from an open-label, multicenter, first-in-human phase I dose-escalation trial of ivuxolimab. Adults with locally advanced or metastatic melanoma, renal cell, hepatocellular, or head and neck squamous cell carcinoma were enrolled in the trial. Before TCR sequencing, CD4+ T cells and CD8+ T cells were sorted from peripheral blood as separate populations. Genomic DNA was extracted from sorted cells for sequencing of the TCRbeta CDR3 region. TCRbeta CDR3 regions were sequenced using the immunoSEQ Assay. This is the immuneACCESS table as TCRdb keeps it, with only in-frame sequences that have V and J called. A part of the clones is gone; compared with another copy, unresolved V genes explain less than half, and the rest is unexplained. The sample yields some 83,000 clones; roughly nine tenths were counted once. The ten largest account for approximately 0.69% of the sample.

V and J are truncated by 4 bases and 6 bases respectively, leaving an intervening sequence of 9 bases. Taken from cysteine to phenylalanine, the CDR3 has 13 residues. Only the CDR3 part of the read is kept: 39 bases, read in frame from the first base. From the germline V gene, CDR1 is KGHSH and CDR2 is LQKENI. The sample here was CD4+ or CD8+ T cells sorted from blood, taken in a trial of the OX40 agonist ivuxolimab. The TCR was taken from an adult with an advanced solid tumor such as melanoma, head and neck, liver or kidney cancer. This chain joins TRBV18 to TRBJ1-4; the D gene assignment is ambiguous. The nucleotide sequence reads TGTGCCAGCTCACGGAACGGCGATGAAAAACTGTTTTTT. Its protein reads: CASSRNGDEKLFF.